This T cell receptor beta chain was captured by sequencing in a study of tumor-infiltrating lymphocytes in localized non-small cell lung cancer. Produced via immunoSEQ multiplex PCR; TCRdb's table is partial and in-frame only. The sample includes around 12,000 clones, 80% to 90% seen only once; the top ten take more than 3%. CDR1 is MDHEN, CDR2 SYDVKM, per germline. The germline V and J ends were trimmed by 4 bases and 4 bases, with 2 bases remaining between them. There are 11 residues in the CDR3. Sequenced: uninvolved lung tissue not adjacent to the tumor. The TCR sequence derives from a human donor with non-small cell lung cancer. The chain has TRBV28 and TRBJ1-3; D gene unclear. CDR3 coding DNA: TGTGCCAGCAGTTGGGGAAACACCATATATTTT. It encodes CASSWGNTIYF.